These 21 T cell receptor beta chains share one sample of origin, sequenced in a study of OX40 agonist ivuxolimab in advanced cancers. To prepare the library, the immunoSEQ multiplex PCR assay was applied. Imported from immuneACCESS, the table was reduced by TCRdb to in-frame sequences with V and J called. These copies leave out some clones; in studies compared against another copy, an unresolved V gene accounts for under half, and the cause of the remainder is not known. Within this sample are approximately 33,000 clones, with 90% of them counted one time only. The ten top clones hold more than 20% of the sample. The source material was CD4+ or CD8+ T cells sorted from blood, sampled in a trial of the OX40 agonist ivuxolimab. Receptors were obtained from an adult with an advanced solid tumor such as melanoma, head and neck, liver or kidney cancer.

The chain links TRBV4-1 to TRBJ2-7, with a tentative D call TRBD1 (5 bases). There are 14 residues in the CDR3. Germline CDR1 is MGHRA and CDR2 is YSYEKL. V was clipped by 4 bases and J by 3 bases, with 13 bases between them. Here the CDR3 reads CASSRQGEVYEQYF. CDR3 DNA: TGCGCCAGCAGCCGCCAGGGCGAGGTCTACGAGCAGTACTTC.

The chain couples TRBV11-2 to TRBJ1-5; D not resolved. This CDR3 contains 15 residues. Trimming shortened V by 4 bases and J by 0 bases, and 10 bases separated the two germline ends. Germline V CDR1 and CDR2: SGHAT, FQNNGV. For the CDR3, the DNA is TGTGCCAGCAGCTCGGACCTCTATAGCAATCAGCCCCAGCATTTT. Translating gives CASSSDLYSNQPQHF.

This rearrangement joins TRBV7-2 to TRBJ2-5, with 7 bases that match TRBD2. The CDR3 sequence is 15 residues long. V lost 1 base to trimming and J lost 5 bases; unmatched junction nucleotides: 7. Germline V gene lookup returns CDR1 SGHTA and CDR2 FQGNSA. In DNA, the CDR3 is TGTGCCAGCAGCTTAGGCGGGAGTGGGCGGGAGACCCAGTACTTC. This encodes CASSLGGSGRETQYF.

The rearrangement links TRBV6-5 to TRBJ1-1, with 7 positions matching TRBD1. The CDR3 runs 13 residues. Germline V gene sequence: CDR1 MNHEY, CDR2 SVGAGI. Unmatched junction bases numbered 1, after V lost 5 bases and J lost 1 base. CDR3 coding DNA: TGTGCCAGCAGTAGGACAGGGAACACTGAAGCTTTCTTT. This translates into CASSRTGNTEAFF.

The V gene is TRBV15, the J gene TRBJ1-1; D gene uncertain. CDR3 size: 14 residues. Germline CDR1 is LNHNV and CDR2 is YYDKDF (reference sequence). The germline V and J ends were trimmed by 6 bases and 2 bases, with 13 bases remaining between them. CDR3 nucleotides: TGTGCCACCAGTCCCCGCGGAGATAACACTGAAGCTTTCTTT. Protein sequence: CATSPRGDNTEAFF.

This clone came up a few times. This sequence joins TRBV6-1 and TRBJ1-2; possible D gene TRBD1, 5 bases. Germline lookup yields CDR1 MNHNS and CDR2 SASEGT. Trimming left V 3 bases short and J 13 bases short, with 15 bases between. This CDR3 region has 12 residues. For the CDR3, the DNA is TGTGCCAGCAGTGACCCCGGTGAAAGGGGCACCTTC. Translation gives CASSDPGERGTF.

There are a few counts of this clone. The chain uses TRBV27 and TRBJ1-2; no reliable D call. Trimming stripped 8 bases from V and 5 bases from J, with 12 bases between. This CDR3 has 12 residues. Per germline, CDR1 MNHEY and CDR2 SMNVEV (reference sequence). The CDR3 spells CASAGPLYGYTF. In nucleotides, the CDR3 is TGTGCCAGCGCGGGTCCCCTTTATGGCTACACCTTC.

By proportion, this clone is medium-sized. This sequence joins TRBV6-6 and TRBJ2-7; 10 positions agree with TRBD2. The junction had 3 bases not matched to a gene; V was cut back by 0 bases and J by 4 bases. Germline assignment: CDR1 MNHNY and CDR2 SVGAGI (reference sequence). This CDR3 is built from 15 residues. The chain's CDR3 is CASSYSSSGGYEQYF. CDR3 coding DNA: TGTGCCAGCAGTTACTCTTCTAGCGGGGGTTACGAGCAGTACTTC.

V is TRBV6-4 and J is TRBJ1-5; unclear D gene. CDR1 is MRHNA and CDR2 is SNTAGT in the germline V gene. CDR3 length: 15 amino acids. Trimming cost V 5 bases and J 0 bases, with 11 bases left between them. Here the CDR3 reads CASSYGMYSNQPQHF. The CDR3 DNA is TGTGCCAGCAGTTACGGGATGTATAGCAATCAGCCCCAGCATTTT.

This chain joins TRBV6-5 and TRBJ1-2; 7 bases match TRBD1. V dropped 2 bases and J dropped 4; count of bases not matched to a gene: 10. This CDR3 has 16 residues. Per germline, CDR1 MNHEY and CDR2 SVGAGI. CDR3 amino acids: CASSYPEGAGLYGYTF. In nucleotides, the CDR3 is TGTGCCAGCAGTTACCCCGAGGGGGCAGGACTCTATGGCTACACCTTC.

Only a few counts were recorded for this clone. The CDR3 region has the DNA TGCGCCAGCAGTGAGTCAGCTAGGGGCTTGGGAGAGCAGTACTTC. It yields the protein CASSESARGLGEQYF. The chain is built from TRBV10-1 and TRBJ2-7, with D tentatively TRBD1 (5 bases). The CDR3 has 15 amino acids. Germline-derived CDR1 and CDR2 are WNHNN and SYGVQD (reference sequence). The germline V and J ends were trimmed by 0 bases and 7 bases, with 16 bases remaining between them.

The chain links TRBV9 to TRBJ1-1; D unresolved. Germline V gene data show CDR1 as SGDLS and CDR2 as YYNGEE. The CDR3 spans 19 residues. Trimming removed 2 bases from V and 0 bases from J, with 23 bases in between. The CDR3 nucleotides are TGTGCCAGCAGCGTGGGGAGGACTCGATGGCGGATTATGAACACTGAAGCTTTCTTT. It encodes CASSVGRTRWRIMNTEAFF.

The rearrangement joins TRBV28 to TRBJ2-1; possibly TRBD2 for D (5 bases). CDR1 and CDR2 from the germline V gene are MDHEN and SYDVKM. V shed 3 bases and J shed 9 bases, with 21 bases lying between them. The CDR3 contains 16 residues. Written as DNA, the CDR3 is TGTGCCAGCAGTTTTAGGTGGAGCAAGAGGGATGGTGAGCAGTTCTTC. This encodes CASSFRWSKRDGEQFF. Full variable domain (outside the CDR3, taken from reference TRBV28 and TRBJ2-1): DVKVTQSSRYLVKRTGEKVFLECVQDMDHENMFWYRQDPGLGLRLIYFSYDVKMKEKGDIPEGYSVSREKKERFSLILESASTNQTSMYLCASSFRWSKRDGEQFFGPGTRLTVL.

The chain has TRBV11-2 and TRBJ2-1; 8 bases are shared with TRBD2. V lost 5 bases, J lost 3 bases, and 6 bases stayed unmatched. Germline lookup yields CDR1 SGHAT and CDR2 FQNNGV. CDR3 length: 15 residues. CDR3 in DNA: TGTGCCAGCAGCCCGAGCGCGGGAGGCTACAATGAGCAGTTCTTC. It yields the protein CASSPSAGGYNEQFF.

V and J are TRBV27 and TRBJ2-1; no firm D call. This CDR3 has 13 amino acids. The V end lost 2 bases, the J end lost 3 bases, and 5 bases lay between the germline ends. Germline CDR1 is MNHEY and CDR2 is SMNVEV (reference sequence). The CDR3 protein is CASSLNSYNEQFF. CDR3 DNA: TGTGCCAGCAGTTTAAACAGCTACAATGAGCAGTTCTTC.

The CDR3 bases are TGTGCCAGCACCCATGGCACAGATACGCAGTATTTT. It encodes CASTHGTDTQYF. This rearrangement joins TRBV28 to TRBJ2-3; D unresolved. In germline, CDR1 is MDHEN, CDR2 SYDVKM. The ends were cut back, 7 bases at V and 1 base at J, with 6 bases in the middle. The CDR3 sequence is 12 residues long. The whole variable domain, filled in from reference TRBV28 and TRBJ2-3, reads DVKVTQSSRYLVKRTGEKVFLECVQDMDHENMFWYRQDPGLGLRLIYFSYDVKMKEKGDIPEGYSVSREKKERFSLILESASTNQTSMYLCASTHGTDTQYFGPGTRLTVL.

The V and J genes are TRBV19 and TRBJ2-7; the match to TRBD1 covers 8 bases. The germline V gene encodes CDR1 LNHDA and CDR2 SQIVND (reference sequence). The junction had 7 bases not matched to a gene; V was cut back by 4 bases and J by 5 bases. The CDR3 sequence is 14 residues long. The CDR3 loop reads CASSRRDRPHEQYF. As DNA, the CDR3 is TGTGCCAGTAGTAGACGGGACAGGCCCCACGAGCAGTACTTC.

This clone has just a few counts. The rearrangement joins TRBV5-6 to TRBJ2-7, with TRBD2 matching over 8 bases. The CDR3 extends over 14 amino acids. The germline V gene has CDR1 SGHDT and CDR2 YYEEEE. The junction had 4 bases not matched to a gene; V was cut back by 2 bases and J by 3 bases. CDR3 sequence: CASSFWREVYEQYF. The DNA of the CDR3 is TGTGCCAGCAGCTTTTGGCGGGAGGTCTACGAGCAGTACTTC.

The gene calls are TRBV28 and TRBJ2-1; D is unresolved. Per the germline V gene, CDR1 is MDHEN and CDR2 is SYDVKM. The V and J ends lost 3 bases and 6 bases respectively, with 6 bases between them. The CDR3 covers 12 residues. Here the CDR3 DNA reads TGTGCCAGCAGTTTCGAGCGCAATGAGCAGTTCTTC. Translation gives CASSFERNEQFF. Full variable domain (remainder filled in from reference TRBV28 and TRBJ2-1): DVKVTQSSRYLVKRTGEKVFLECVQDMDHENMFWYRQDPGLGLRLIYFSYDVKMKEKGDIPEGYSVSREKKERFSLILESASTNQTSMYLCASSFERNEQFFGPGTRLTVL.

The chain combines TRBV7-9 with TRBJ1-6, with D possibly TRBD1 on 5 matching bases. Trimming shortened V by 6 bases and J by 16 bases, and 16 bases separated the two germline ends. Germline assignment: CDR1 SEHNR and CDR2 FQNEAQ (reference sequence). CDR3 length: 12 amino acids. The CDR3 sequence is CASRPMGTDLHF. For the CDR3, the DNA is TGTGCCAGCAGACCGATGGGGACGGATCTCCACTTT.

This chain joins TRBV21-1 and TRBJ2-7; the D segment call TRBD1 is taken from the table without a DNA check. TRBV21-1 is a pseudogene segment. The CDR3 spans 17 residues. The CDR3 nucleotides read TGTGCCAGCAGCAAAGAGGGGGCCGTTTGTGGGCCCTACGAGCAGTACTTC. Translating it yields CASSKEGAVCGPYEQYF.